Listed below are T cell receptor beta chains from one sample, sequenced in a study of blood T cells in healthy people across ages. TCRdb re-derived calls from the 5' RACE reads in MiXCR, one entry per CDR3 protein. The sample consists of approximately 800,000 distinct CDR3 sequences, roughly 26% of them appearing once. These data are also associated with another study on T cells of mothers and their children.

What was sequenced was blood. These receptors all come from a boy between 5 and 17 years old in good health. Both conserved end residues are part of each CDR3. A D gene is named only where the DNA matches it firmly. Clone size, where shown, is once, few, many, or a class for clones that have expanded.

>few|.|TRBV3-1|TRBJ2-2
TGTGCCAGCAGCCACCCCGGGACGGTGAACACCGGGGAGCTGTTTTTT
CASSHPGTVNTGELFF
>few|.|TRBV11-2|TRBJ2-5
TGTGCCAGCAGCTTTTGGGTCGAAGAGACCCAGTACTTC
CASSFWVEETQYF
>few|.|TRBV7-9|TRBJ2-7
TGTGCCAGCGGCGGACAACCACCCTACGAGCAGTACTTC
CASGGQPPYEQYF
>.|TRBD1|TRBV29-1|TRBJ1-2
TGCAGCGTTGAATGGAGGCAGGGGGACGGCTACACCTTC
CSVEWRQGDGYTF
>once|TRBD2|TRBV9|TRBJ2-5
TGTGCCAGCGGAAGCGGGGGGGCCGTCGAGACCCAGTACTTC
CASGSGGAVETQYF
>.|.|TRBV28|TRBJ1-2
TGTGCCAGCAGCTCGGAGCGTTACGGCTACACCTTC
CASSSERYGYTF
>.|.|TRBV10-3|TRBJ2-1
TGTGCCATCAGTGAGCCCTCGGGCTTAAATGAGCAGTTCTTC
CAISEPSGLNEQFF
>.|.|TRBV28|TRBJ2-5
TGTGCCAGCAGTTTAAAGCGGTTGTACCAAGAGACCCAGTACTTC
CASSLKRLYQETQYF
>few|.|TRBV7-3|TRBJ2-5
TGTGCCAGCAGCTCCGCCGGGACGAAGACCCAGTACTTC
CASSSAGTKTQYF
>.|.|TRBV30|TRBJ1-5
TGTGCCTGGAGTTTCACAGGGCGCCTATGGAATCAGCCCCAGCATTTT
CAWSFTGRLWNQPQHF
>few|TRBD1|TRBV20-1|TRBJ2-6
TGCAGTGCTAGTGGGACAGGGGCTGGGGCCAACGTCCTGACTTTC
CSASGTGAGANVLTF
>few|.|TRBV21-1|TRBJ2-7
TGTGCCAGCAGCCCCCCAACCGGGACAGGGTTTTGGTACGAGCAGTACTTC
CASSPPTGTGFWYEQYF
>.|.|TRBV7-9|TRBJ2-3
TGTGCCAGCAGCTTAGTTATTACCCCGGCAGATACGCAGTATTTT
CASSLVITPADTQYF
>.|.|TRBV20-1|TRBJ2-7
TGCAGTGCTTCTACCCCGGACCGCTACGAGCAGTACTTC
CSASTPDRYEQYF
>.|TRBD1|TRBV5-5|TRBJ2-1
TGTGCCAGCAACGCGCCGACAGGGCTATACAATGAGCAGTTCTTC
CASNAPTGLYNEQFF
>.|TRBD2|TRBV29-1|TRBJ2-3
TGCAGCACACAGCAACTAGCGGCTCACACAGATACGCAGTATTTT
CSTQQLAAHTDTQYF
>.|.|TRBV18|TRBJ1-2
TGTGCCAGCTCACCGGGCAGAACAAGACGGAACTATGGCTACACCTTC
CASSPGRTRRNYGYTF
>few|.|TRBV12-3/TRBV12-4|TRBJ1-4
TGTGCCAGCAGTTTTTTCCCGGCTCCGATAATTTTT
CASSFFPAPIIF
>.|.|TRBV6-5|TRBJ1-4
TGTGCCAGCAGAGGACCCCGGATAGAAAAACTGTTTTTT
CASRGPRIEKLFF
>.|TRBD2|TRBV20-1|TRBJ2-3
TGCAGTGCTATCAGAGGGCTAGCGGGGGGAGATACGCAGTATTTT
CSAIRGLAGGDTQYF
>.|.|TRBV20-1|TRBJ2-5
TGCAGGGCTAATTTACGCACTTTTAGCAGGTTGGAGACCCAGTACTTC
CRANLRTFSRLETQYF
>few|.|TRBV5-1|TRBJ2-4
TGCGCCAGCAGCTTGGGGCAAATAAACATTCAGTACTTC
CASSLGQINIQYF
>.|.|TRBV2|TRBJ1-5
TGTGCCAGCAGTGAAGCTCGCAGGGGTCAGCCCCAGCATTTT
CASSEARRGQPQHF
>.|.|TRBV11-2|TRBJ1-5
TGTGCCAGCACCCAAAGGGGGGGCATAAGGAAAAATCAGCCCCAGCATTTT
CASTQRGGIRKNQPQHF
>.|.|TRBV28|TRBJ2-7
TGTGCCAGCAGTGACGAGGACAGAGCCTACGAGCAGTACTTC
CASSDEDRAYEQYF
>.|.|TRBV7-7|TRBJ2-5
TGTGCTAGCAGCCAAAAAATAGTGGGACAAGAGACCCAGTACTTC
CASSQKIVGQETQYF
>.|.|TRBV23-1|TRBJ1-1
TGCGCCAGCAGTCAATCGATGAGTCCTGAAGCTTTCTTT
CASSQSMSPEAFF